Listed here are 30 T cell receptor beta chains from one sample, sequenced in a study of T-cell memory formation after mild COVID-19. TCRdb redid the calling of the 5' RACE reads with MiXCR, one entry per CDR3 protein. The data contain fewer than 200,000 distinct CDR3 sequences, 13% of them singletons. The sample comprised PBMCs or a T cell subset sorted from them (not recorded which). These TCRs come from a man between 18 and 29 years old who had mild COVID-19 (a few samples of this study predate the infection). Cell type and time point are not known.

The chain has TRBV6-2 or TRBV6-3 and TRBJ2-1; TRBD1 matches at 8 bases. Trimming removed 5 bases from V and 6 bases from J; junction bases left unmatched: 3. The CDR3 runs to 13 residues. Germline loops: CDR1 MNHEY, CDR2 SVGEGT. DNA for the CDR3: TGTGCCAGCAGTGGACAGGGCCCCAATGAGCAGTTCTTC. Its translation: CASSGQGPNEQFF.

The rearrangement links TRBV19 to TRBJ1-2; no clear D. The CDR3 contains 12 residues. The ends were cut back, 9 bases at V and 7 bases at J, with 15 bases in the middle. CDR1 and CDR2 (germline): LNHDA, SQIVND (reference sequence). The CDR3 nucleotides are TGTGCCAGCGTATCGACTGGGTTTGGCTACACCTTC. This codes for CASVSTGFGYTF.

The table lists this clonotype with a few counts. The rearrangement joins TRBV28 to TRBJ1-4, with 7 bases identical to TRBD1. Trimming removed 5 bases from V and 1 base from J; junction bases left unmatched: 7. Germline CDR1 and CDR2: MDHEN and SYDVKM. The CDR3 extends over 16 amino acids. The CDR3 DNA reads as TGTGCCAGCAGTCCTCCCCGACAGGGAACTAATGAAAAACTGTTTTTT. Residues: CASSPPRQGTNEKLFF.

A few counts support this clonotype. The chain employs TRBV7-8 and TRBJ2-1; 10 bases match TRBD2. The germline V gene encodes CDR1 SGHVS and CDR2 FQNEAQ. The V segment lost 4 bases and the J segment 5 bases; nucleotides outside the gene matches: 14. CDR3 size: 18 residues. The chain's CDR3 is CASSSRVAGGDINNEQFF. As DNA, the CDR3 is TGTGCCAGCAGCTCCCGAGTAGCGGGGGGCGATATAAACAATGAGCAGTTCTTC.

This clonotype has more than one count but fewer than ten. The V call is TRBV2, the J call TRBJ1-5; D unclear. The CDR3 totals 13 residues. Trimming took 7 bases from V and 1 from J, leaving 8 bases between them. Germline CDR1 reads SNHLY; CDR2 reads FYNNEI. CDR3 region: CASKSESNQPQHF. The CDR3 nucleotides read TGTGCCAGCAAGAGTGAGAGCAATCAGCCCCAGCATTTT.

The genes are TRBV7-9 and TRBJ2-1; 8 bases are shared with TRBD1. CDR3 size: 14 residues. V lost 4 bases to trimming and J lost 6 bases; unmatched junction nucleotides: 5. Germline V gene data show CDR1 as SEHNR and CDR2 as FQNEAQ (reference sequence). In DNA form, the CDR3 reads TGTGCCAGCAGCTCGACAGGGGAAGGCAATGAGCAGTTCTTC. Its protein product is CASSSTGEGNEQFF.

This rearrangement joins TRBV20-1 to TRBJ2-3, with D possibly being TRBD2 (5 bases). There are 15 residues in the CDR3. V was clipped by 5 bases and J by 2 bases, with 17 bases between them. The germline CDR1 and CDR2 sequences are DFQATT and SNEGSKA (reference sequence). The CDR3 sequence: CSAPGWAETTDTQYF. In nucleotides, the CDR3 is TGCAGTGCTCCGGGGTGGGCAGAAACCACAGATACGCAGTATTTT.

This clonotype was observed a few times. The rearrangement joins TRBV5-1 to TRBJ1-3; TRBD1 aligns across 7 bases. Germline CDR1 SGHRS, CDR2 YFSETQ. The J segment lost 4 bases and the V segment lost 7 bases, leaving 8 bases of the junction unmatched. The CDR3 runs 14 residues. The CDR3 protein is CASSEGGDGNTIYF. DNA for the CDR3: TGCGCCAGCTCCGAAGGGGGCGACGGAAACACCATATATTTT.

The J gene is TRBJ2-5, the V gene TRBV5-5, with 8 bases aligning to TRBD2. The CDR3 length is 15 residues. The ends lost 3 bases at V and 4 bases at J; junction bases unmatched: 8. Germline V lookup: CDR1 SGHKS, CDR2 YYEKEE (reference sequence). CDR3 amino acids: CASSSYGGAGETQYF. The DNA of the CDR3 is TGTGCCAGCAGCTCCTACGGGGGGGCTGGAGAGACCCAGTACTTC.

The chain has TRBV14 and TRBJ2-5; maybe TRBD1 (6 bases). CDR1 and CDR2 (germline): SGHDN, FVKESK. This CDR3 is built from 16 residues. V was pared by 3 bases and J by 4 bases, with 18 bases between. CDR3 nucleotide sequence: TGTGCCAGCAGCCACTCCCCCTGGCAGGGGAGAGAGACCCAGTACTTC. It encodes CASSHSPWQGRETQYF. Drawing the rest from reference TRBV14 and TRBJ2-5, the complete variable domain is EAGVTQFPSHSVIEKGQTVTLRCDPISGHDNLYWYRRVMGKEIKFLLHFVKESKQDESGMPNNRFLAERTGGTYSTLKVQPAELEDSGVYFCASSHSPWQGRETQYFGPGTRLLVL.

This sequence joins TRBV27 and TRBJ2-3; 9 bases fit TRBD2. CDR1 and CDR2 (germline): MNHEY, SMNVEV (reference sequence). The CDR3 totals 15 residues. V trimming: 5 bases; J trimming: 7 bases; junction bases outside the gene matches: 10. The CDR3 DNA is TGTGCCAGCAGTCTACATGCGGGGGGGCAATATACGCAGTATTTT. Protein sequence: CASSLHAGGQYTQYF.

The V and J genes are TRBV6-2 or TRBV6-3 and TRBJ2-1; D may be TRBD2 (6 bases). Deletions cut 2 bases from V and 5 bases from J, with 10 bases between. The CDR3 has 14 residues. CDR1 and CDR2 from the germline V gene are MNHEY and SVGEGT. The CDR3 loop is CASSYGGGNNEQFF. CDR3 nucleotides: TGTGCCAGCAGTTACGGTGGGGGGAACAATGAGCAGTTCTTC.

This clonotype was recorded a few times. The chain joins TRBV20-1 to TRBJ1-5; D is undetermined. Germline CDR1 reads DFQATT; CDR2 reads SNEGSKA (reference sequence). V lost 3 bases and J lost 2, with 8 bases in between. The CDR3 is 13 amino acids. The CDR3 region is CSASLGRNQPQHF. CDR3 bases: TGCAGTGCTAGTCTCGGCCGCAATCAGCCCCAGCATTTT.

The table lists this clonotype with a few counts. V and J are TRBV20-1 and TRBJ2-1; D possibly corresponds to TRBD2 (7 bases). Trimming pared 6 bases from V and 4 bases from J, leaving 16 bases between. Germline lookup yields CDR1 DFQATT and CDR2 SNEGSKA (reference sequence). The CDR3 sequence is 14 residues long. The CDR3 bases are TGCAGTGCATCCCCCCGGGGGGCGTACAATGAGCAGTTCTTC. It yields the protein CSASPRGAYNEQFF.

This sequence joins TRBV4-2 and TRBJ1-2, with D hard to call. Trimming took off 0 bases at V and 8 bases at J, with 16 bases between the two ends. This CDR3 spans 15 amino acids. Germline CDR1 and CDR2: LGHNA and YNFKEQ. The CDR3 DNA reads as TGTGCCAGCAGCCAAGAGTCCCCGATTGACTCCGGCTACACCTTC. Translation gives CASSQESPIDSGYTF.

This clonotype was observed a few times. The chain has TRBV20-1 and TRBJ2-3, with 10 bases fitting TRBD2. The CDR3 sequence is 15 residues long. Germline trimming cut 3 bases from V and 5 bases from J; bases unmatched to any gene: 8. The germline V gene encodes CDR1 DFQATT and CDR2 SNEGSKA (reference sequence). The CDR3 region has the DNA TGCAGTGCTAGTGAGCTAGCGGGGGCCAAAGATACGCAGTATTTT. Its protein product is CSASELAGAKDTQYF.

This clonotype appeared a few times. This chain uses TRBV10-3 with TRBJ1-1, with 8 bases aligning to TRBD1. V gave up 8 bases and J gave up 4 bases; unmatched junction bases: 9. The germline CDR1 and CDR2 sequences are ENHRY and SYGVKD. The CDR3 runs 14 residues. The CDR3 sequence: CAISPQGATTEAFF. In DNA form, the CDR3 reads TGTGCCATCTCGCCTCAGGGGGCGACCACTGAAGCTTTCTTT.

A few counts support this clonotype. J is TRBJ2-5 and V is TRBV27; 8 bases map to TRBD2. This CDR3 spans 16 amino acids. Per germline, CDR1 MNHEY and CDR2 SMNVEV (reference sequence). Trimming at V came to 1 base and at J to 0 bases, leaving 4 bases not matched to a gene. This CDR3 reads CASSLWAGGNQETQYF. In DNA, the CDR3 is TGTGCCAGCAGTTTATGGGCGGGGGGTAACCAAGAGACCCAGTACTTC.

The chain employs TRBV24-1 and TRBJ2-5; D call uncertain. Between the trimmed V and J ends, which lost 3 bases and 5 bases, there was a span of 18 bases. Germline V gives CDR1 KGHDR, CDR2 SFDVKD. This CDR3 is 16 amino acids long. In DNA form, the CDR3 reads TGTGCCACCAGTGATCCAGGTTCGGGCGAAGAGGAGACCCAGTACTTC. Translating it yields CATSDPGSGEEETQYF.

The chain has TRBV6-2 or TRBV6-3 and TRBJ1-5; 10 positions agree with TRBD1. CDR3 length: 17 residues. Germline V gene data show CDR1 as MNHEY and CDR2 as SVGEGT. With 7 bases clipped from V and 2 bases from J, the junction kept 11 bases outside the gene matches. The chain's CDR3 is CASTSRRDRGRNQPQHF. CDR3 in DNA: TGTGCCAGCACCTCCAGGAGGGACAGGGGTCGCAATCAGCCCCAGCATTTT.

This chain connects TRBV28 to TRBJ1-2; D not certain. The CDR3 has 12 amino acids. The V gene lost 3 bases and the J gene lost 5 bases, with 7 bases spanning the gap. CDR1 and CDR2 from the germline V gene are MDHEN and SYDVKM. The CDR3 nucleotides are TGTGCCAGCAGTTTTCAAGCTTATGGCTACACCTTC. It codes for CASSFQAYGYTF.

The CDR3 region is CASSLAAQRTEAFF. In DNA, the CDR3 is TGTGCCAGCAGTTTAGCGGCCCAGCGCACTGAAGCTTTCTTT. The rearrangement uses TRBV12-3 or TRBV12-4 and TRBJ1-1; no clear D. The V end was cut by 0 bases, the J end by 4 bases, with 9 bases between. The CDR3 loop spans 14 amino acids.

This sequence joins TRBV3-2 and TRBJ2-7; the table gives TRBD1 as D, unverified against the DNA. TRBV3-2 has pseudogene status. The CDR3 loop spans 15 amino acids. The CDR3 sequence: CASSWTGLFSYEQYV. The CDR3 nucleotides read TGTGCCAGCAGCTGGACAGGGCTTTTTTCCTACGAGCAGTACGTC.

The table lists this clonotype with a few counts. The chain carries TRBV11-3 and TRBJ2-3; 12 bases line up with TRBD2. V shed 1 base, J shed 7 bases, and the junction held 3 bases outside the gene matches. CDR3 length: 15 residues. Germline CDR1 reads SGHNT; CDR2 reads YENEEA. CDR3 DNA: TGTGCCAGCAGCTTAGGGACTAGCGGGACCAATACGCAGTATTTT. Amino acid sequence: CASSLGTSGTNTQYF.

The chain couples TRBV5-1 to TRBJ1-6, with 7 bases lining up with TRBD1. Germline V lookup: CDR1 SGHRS, CDR2 YFSETQ. The CDR3 contains 13 residues. Losses at the gene ends were 6 bases for V and 7 bases for J; bases not matched to a gene: 4. Here the CDR3 reads CASKGGRNSPLHF. The CDR3 DNA reads as TGCGCCAGCAAAGGGGGCCGGAATTCACCCCTCCACTTT.

The V and J genes are TRBV28 and TRBJ2-5, with D possibly matching TRBD1 (6 bases). Germline V gene data show CDR1 as MDHEN and CDR2 as SYDVKM. The CDR3 covers 14 residues. V lost 5 bases to trimming and J lost 4 bases, with 14 bases between them. The CDR3 is CASSHYRDSETQYF. The CDR3 bases are TGTGCCAGCAGTCACTACAGGGATTCAGAGACCCAGTACTTC. Using reference TRBV28 and TRBJ2-5 for the parts outside the CDR3, the full variable domain is DVKVTQSSRYLVKRTGEKVFLECVQDMDHENMFWYRQDPGLGLRLIYFSYDVKMKEKGDIPEGYSVSREKKERFSLILESASTNQTSMYLCASSHYRDSETQYFGPGTRLLVL.

The genes are TRBV4-2 and TRBJ2-7; TRBD2 agrees at 10 bases. Trimming at V came to 4 bases and at J to 4 bases, leaving 4 bases not matched to a gene. This CDR3 has 14 residues. Looked up from germline, CDR1 is LGHNA and CDR2 is YNFKEQ. CDR3 protein: CASSPGTSAYEQYV. In DNA form, the CDR3 reads TGTGCCAGCAGCCCCGGGACTAGCGCGTACGAGCAGTACGTC.

There are a few counts of this clonotype. The CDR3 region is CASSLKGQNYGYTF. DNA of the CDR3: TGTGCCAGCAGCTTGAAAGGGCAGAACTATGGCTACACCTTC. V is TRBV5-6 and J is TRBJ1-2, with D uncertain. Trimming took off 1 base at V and 2 bases at J, with 9 bases between the two ends. The CDR3 is 14 amino acids. Germline V gene sequence: CDR1 SGHDT, CDR2 YYEEEE.

This clonotype was picked up a small number of times. The chain couples TRBV7-3 to TRBJ1-1; 7 bases are shared with TRBD1. Unmatched junction bases numbered 9, after V lost 5 bases and J lost 6 bases. This CDR3 has 14 residues. Germline lookup yields CDR1 SGHTA and CDR2 FQGTGA. The CDR3 reads CASSTTGLDPEAFF. The DNA of the CDR3 is TGTGCCAGCAGCACGACAGGGTTGGACCCTGAAGCTTTCTTT.

The chain is built from TRBV14 and TRBJ2-3; D ambiguous. CDR1 SGHDN and CDR2 FVKESK come from the germline V gene. Trimming removed 1 base from V and 4 bases from J, with 12 bases in between. This CDR3 contains 15 residues. The CDR3 region has the DNA TGTGCCAGCAGCCAAGTAGGGCCTGGACCAGATACGCAGTATTTT. It is translated as CASSQVGPGPDTQYF.